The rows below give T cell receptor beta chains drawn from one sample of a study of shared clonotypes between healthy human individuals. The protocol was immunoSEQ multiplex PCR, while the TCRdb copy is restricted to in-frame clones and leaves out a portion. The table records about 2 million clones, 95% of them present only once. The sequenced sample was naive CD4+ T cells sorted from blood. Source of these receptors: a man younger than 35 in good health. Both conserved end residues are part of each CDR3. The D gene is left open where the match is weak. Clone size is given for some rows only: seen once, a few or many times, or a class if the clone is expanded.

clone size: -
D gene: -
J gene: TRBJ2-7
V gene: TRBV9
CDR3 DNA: TGTGCCAGCAGCGAGTACCCCGGGACGGACGAGCAGTACTTC
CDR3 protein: CASSEYPGTDEQYF

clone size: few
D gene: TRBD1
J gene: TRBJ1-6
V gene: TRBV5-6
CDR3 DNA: TGTGCCAGCAGCTTGGCAGGGGGTGATTCACCCCTCCACTTT
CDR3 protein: CASSLAGGDSPLHF

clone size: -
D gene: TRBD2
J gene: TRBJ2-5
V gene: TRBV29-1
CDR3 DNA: TGCAGCGTCCCCCGGACTAGCGGCATTCAAGAGACCCAGTACTTC
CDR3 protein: CSVPRTSGIQETQYF

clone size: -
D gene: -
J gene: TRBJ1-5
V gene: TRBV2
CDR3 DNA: TGTGCCAGCAGTGAAATGGGGGGCTGGGAGCCCCAGCATTTT
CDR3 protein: CASSEMGGWEPQHF

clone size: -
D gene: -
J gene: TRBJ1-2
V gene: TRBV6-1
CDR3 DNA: TGTGCCAGCAGTGTAAATCCGAAGAACTATGGCTACACCTTC
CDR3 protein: CASSVNPKNYGYTF

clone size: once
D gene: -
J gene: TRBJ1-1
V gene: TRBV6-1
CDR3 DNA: TGTGCCAGCAGTGCGAAGGACAGCACTGAAGCTTTCTTT
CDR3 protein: CASSAKDSTEAFF

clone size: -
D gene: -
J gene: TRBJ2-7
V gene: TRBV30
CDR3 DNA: TGTGCCTGGGGCCCTTACAGGGCCCAATACGAGCAGTACTTC
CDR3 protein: CAWGPYRAQYEQYF

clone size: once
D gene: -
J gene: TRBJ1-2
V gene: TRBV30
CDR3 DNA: TGTGCCTGGAGCCCCGGGTCGAACTATGGCTACACCTTC
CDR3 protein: CAWSPGSNYGYTF

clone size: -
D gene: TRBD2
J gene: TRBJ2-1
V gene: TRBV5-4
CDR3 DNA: TGTGCCAGCAGCTCGGGACTAGCGGGGGCTAATGAGCAGTTCTTC
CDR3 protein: CASSSGLAGANEQFF

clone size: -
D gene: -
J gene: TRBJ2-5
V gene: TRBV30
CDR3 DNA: TGTGCCTGGAGTGTAAGTGGCCTTCAAGGGGCCCAGTACTTC
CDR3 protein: CAWSVSGLQGAQYF

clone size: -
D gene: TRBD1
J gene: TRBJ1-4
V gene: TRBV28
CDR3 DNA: TGTGCCAGCAGTTTGACAGGGGAAAAACTGTTTTTT
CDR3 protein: CASSLTGEKLFF

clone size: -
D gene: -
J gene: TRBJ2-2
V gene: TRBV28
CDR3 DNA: TGTGCCAGCAGTTCGGGAATTAGGGACACCGGGGAGCTGTTTTTT
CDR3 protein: CASSSGIRDTGELFF

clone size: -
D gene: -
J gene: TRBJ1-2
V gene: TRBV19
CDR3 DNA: TGTGCCACCCAGACGTGGAGCCCCGGAATAGCTGGCTATGGCTACACCTTC
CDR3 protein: CATQTWSPGIAGYGYTF

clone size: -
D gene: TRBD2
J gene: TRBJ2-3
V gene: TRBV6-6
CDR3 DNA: TGTGCCAGCCATAACGGCGCGGGAGGAAAAGATACGCAGTATTTT
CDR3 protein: CASHNGAGGKDTQYF

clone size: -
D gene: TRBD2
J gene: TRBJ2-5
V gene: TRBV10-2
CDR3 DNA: TGCGCCAGCAGTGAGTACGGGACTACCCAAGAGACCCAGTACTTC
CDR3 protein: CASSEYGTTQETQYF

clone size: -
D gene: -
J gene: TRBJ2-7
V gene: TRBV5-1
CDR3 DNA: TGCGCCAGCAGTGTTGCACTTTCACTTTCCTACGAGCAGTACTTC
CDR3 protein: CASSVALSLSYEQYF

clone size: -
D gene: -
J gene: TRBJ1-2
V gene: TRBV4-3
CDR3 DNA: TGCGCCAGCAGCCAAGTCGGCCAGGCCTATGGCTACACCTTC
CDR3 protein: CASSQVGQAYGYTF

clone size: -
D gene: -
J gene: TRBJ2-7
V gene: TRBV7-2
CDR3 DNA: TGTGCCAGCAGCTTATCGGGCGGGCAAACCTACGAGCAGTACTTC
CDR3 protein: CASSLSGGQTYEQYF